This T cell receptor (beta chain) was captured in a study of cytomegalovirus exposure and HLA in healthy donors (dated by TCRdb to 2015 to 2018). A note on the overall study: An earlier analysis of a few hundred of the donors reported about 280 Gb of sequence data and 95 million to 140 million unique TCR beta sequences obtained from about 179 million T cells. Because of strong linkage in the cohort, roughly five DR-DQ haplotypes were treated as single units for association and clustering. Every discovery cohort repertoire had been produced on one sequencing platform. Class I and class II HLA loci were covered by the typing at four-digit resolution. A later genetic analysis took genome-wide SNP genotypes for about 65% of the 666 donors and used that subset as a discovery cohort. A later analysis re-examined previously published TCR beta repertoires from over 500 donors and added high-resolution HLA genotyping to investigate patterns of TCR occurrence. An early release that covered roughly 600 HLA-typed donors contained approximately 300 gigabases of sequencing data and tens of millions of unique TCR sequences. The study combined high-throughput TCR immunosequencing, statistical association of individual TCRs with disease status, and machine learning to predict cytomegalovirus infection status. Of the 398 genotyped donors, 65% to 90% fell in the genetic ancestry cluster associated with self-reported Caucasian donors. The study profiled the T cell repertoires of under 700 subjects by immunosequencing and related them to cytomegalovirus serostatus. In addition to the first cohort of 666 subjects, a separate validation cohort of some 120 different subjects was used. Donor age, sex, ethnicity and CMV serostatus were collected together with the repertoire data. In an earlier analysis of roughly 600 of the donors, high-throughput TCR beta sequencing was used to judge whether each TCR beta V gene segment behaved as functional or pseudogenic. Across under 500 genotyped donors of the cohort, an average of approximately 240,000 unique TCR beta nucleotide sequences per donor were sequenced, and roughly 20% of those sequences were non-productive. Typing coverage varied by locus: roughly 629-640 donors for A, B, C, DRB1 and DQB1; about 520 for DQA1; nearly 610 for DPA1; 450 to 480 for DPB1. The study aimed to test whether signatures of past pathogen exposure could be identified by cataloging public T cell receptors. Rather than using new phenotypic data, the later analysis identified candidate immune exposures from TCR beta sequences and from how often those sequences occurred across donors.

Library preparation used the immunoSEQ multiplex PCR assay. For the multiplex PCR, a mixture combining 60 forward primers for TCR Vbeta segments and 13 reverse primers for TCR Jbeta segments was used. The CDR3 region of rearranged TCR beta genes was amplified from genomic DNA with a multiplex PCR assay. On the Illumina HiSeq System, the amplified TCR beta libraries were sequenced as 87-base-pair reads. From the authors' description of their analysis: Across the roughly 640 repertoires, a later analysis counted 80 million or so unique TCR beta chains, 9.5 million to 13 million of which were shared by at least two donors. A nearest-neighbor algorithm error-corrected the raw reads and collapsed the reads into unique sequences, merging closely related sequences to remove PCR and sequencing errors. To assign V, D and J gene segments, CDR3 sequences were aligned to IMGT reference sequences. For a sequence to be retained, a match of at least six nucleotides was required to both a V gene segment and a J gene segment. A rearrangement was called productive if the CDR3 had no stop codons and remained in frame with V and J, and every other rearrangement was called non-productive. Following IMGT convention, CDR3 was defined as the stretch from the second conserved V-encoded cysteine up to the conserved J-encoded phenylalanine. The earlier analysis of about 570 of the donors excluded any sequence lacking an unambiguous match to a single V gene segment. In an earlier analysis of 587 of the donors, a V segment was called functional when productive rearrangements were above 56.7%, and segregating when the standard deviation between donors exceeded 5%. A statistical classification framework was developed to diagnose cytomegalovirus status using the catalog of TCR beta chain sequences. In a later analysis, V and J genes were assigned by comparing TCR nucleotide sequences against IMGT/GENE-DB human TR gene sequences. A later analysis assigned CDR3 sequences and most-parsimonious VDJ recombination scenarios with the TCRdist pipeline. In a later analysis, every TCR beta chain was defined by the combination of its CDR3 amino acid sequence and its V-gene family, and reads without a unique V-gene family were dropped. A later analysis removed 592 highly shared, low-generation-probability nucleotide sequences to deal with suspected cross-contamination and a sequencing artifact. In a later analysis, a clonal expansion index was calculated for each public chain from normalized within-repertoire ranks of inferred template counts. Generation probabilities in a later analysis came from a VDJ recombination model fitted to out-of-frame rearrangements, and those results were checked against IGoR. A later analysis scored TCR-TCR, TCR-HLA and TCR-CMV co-occurrence with hypergeometric tests, applying a repertoire-size bias correction to TCR pairs. To estimate false discovery rates, a later analysis permuted the HLA or CMV assignments 20 times. In a later analysis, co-occurring TCRs were grouped using DBSCAN, with TCRdist sequence similarity added in when clustering inside HLA-allele-positive subsets. Repertoires with fewer than 30,000 or more than 120,000 public chains, plus five repertoires with anomalous nucleotide sharing, were excluded from co-occurrence clustering. TCRdb limited this immuneACCESS table to in-frame rearrangements with V and J called. A share of clones is missing; checked studies link under half to unresolved V genes, and the rest is unexplained. The V and J calls and the clone size are those of that table, but D and trimming were determined from the DNA. The sample records roughly 160,000 clones, 84% of which are singletons. The ten top clones hold 0.38% of the sample.

V and J lose 4 bases and 4 bases, and a span of 13 bases separates them. CDR1 and CDR2 were assigned from the germline V gene as SQVTM and ANQGSEA. From the cysteine through the phenylalanine, the CDR3 covers 13 amino acids. The CDR3 DNA has 39 bases and is translated from base 1. Concerning this clone: The clone's antigen remains unknown. No per-base quality is available; no much larger clone lies one base away.

Here is what the overall study found, with its caveats: Because the 87-base-pair reads could not distinguish some IMGT-functional V segments, including TRBV6-2 and TRBV6-3, those segments were excluded. According to a later genetic analysis, donors in an Asian-associated ancestry cluster had fewer N-insertions in productive TCRs than the approximately 630-donor mean. Broadly in line with IMGT annotations, most TCR beta V segments showed up in productive rearrangements about 87% or about 30% of the time in an earlier analysis of approximately 600 of the donors. While some public TCRs were present in many individuals, most TCR sequences turned up only very rarely across donors. A total of roughly 160 TCR beta chains were listed by the study as associated with cytomegalovirus. Several of the top co-occurrence clusters appeared to be linked to parvovirus B19, influenza, CMV and Epstein-Barr virus, according to a later analysis. According to the authors, the approach could potentially be generalized to other disease states and immunological phenotypes. Three of the identified cytomegalovirus-associated TCR beta chains were confirmed in vitro to be specific for cytomegalovirus antigens. Presence/absence analyses assumed roughly uniform sequencing depth across donors, an assumption that may not hold. The only immune exposure information available for the cohort was CMV serostatus. In both the original and validation cohorts, the classifier was reported to diagnose cytomegalovirus status with high specificity and sensitivity. At a false discovery rate of 0.05, a later analysis linked under 20,000 TCR beta sequences to specific HLA alleles. V-gene and J-gene trimming of TCR beta chains was associated with a missense DCLRE1C variant in a later genetic analysis, and the association was replicated in an independent cohort. A further reported finding was that TCR beta sequences accurately predicted the HLA-A and HLA-B alleles for most subjects in the first cohort. A cluster of highly shared sequence variants was judged likely to represent a technical artifact of the sequencing pipeline. The cohort was sequenced for TCR beta chains only, and without alpha or paired-chain data the features that could be detected were limited. In a later analysis, the rate of TCR association differed among HLA loci, with DRB1 alleles having the most associated TCRs and HLA-C alleles having the fewest. When HLA alleles, especially DR and DQ, strongly co-occurred, TCR associations were difficult to assign to individual alleles. In a later analysis, most CMV-associated TCR beta chains were found to appear HLA-restricted, with HLA associations seemingly driven largely by CMV exposure. The earlier analysis of around 600 of the donors excluded 15 to 20 rarely observed V segments, including chromosome 9 orphons, because counts were too low. Because some donors lacked HLA typing at each locus, the association tests relied only on the typed subset. In a later analysis, HLA-associated TCR beta chains showed more clonal expansion and lower generation probabilities than non-associated chains that were equally common. Linkage disequilibrium might explain the correlated functional status among segregating V segments, but an unknown experimental factor could not be ruled out.

In total, 500 to 700 healthy bone marrow donors made up the cohort. At the time of sampling, every cohort member was nominally healthy, though immune exposures that went unrecorded were likely present. The donor tested CMV seronegative, placing the donor among the approximately 360 seronegative members of the cohort. A peripheral blood sample was provided by each donor, and peripheral blood mononuclear cells were used for TCR beta sequencing. Genomic DNA was extracted from the blood cell samples with the Qiagen DNeasy Blood Extraction Kit. The sequenced sample was PBMCs. The chain employs TRBV29-1 and TRBJ1-2; a weak D assignment points to TRBD1 (6 bases agree). The TCR was taken from a boy aged 2-15 years in good health and CMV-seronegative. In nucleotide form, the sequence is TGCAGCGTTGTCGACAGGCTATCCTATGGCTACACCTTC. The encoded protein is CSVVDRLSYGYTF.